This TCR beta chain was documented in a study of blood T cell repertoires in COVID-19. The protocol was immunoSEQ multiplex PCR, while the TCRdb copy is restricted to in-frame clones and leaves out a portion. This sample yields 150,000 to 200,000 clones, of which approximately 91% are seen a single time; 4.5% to 5% belongs to the top ten. Germline assignment: CDR1 MGHRA and CDR2 YSYEKL. The CDR3 extends over 16 amino acids. Trimming took 2 bases from V and 2 from J, leaving 16 bases between them. Sequences were obtained from peripheral blood. The rearrangement joins TRBV4-1 to TRBJ2-7, with D maybe TRBD2 (5 bases). The source is a man younger than 35 with COVID-19, enrolled during active disease. The CDR3 coding sequence is TGCGCCAGCAGCCAAAGGATTGAGGGCTCTACCTACGAGCAGTACTTC. As protein: CASSQRIEGSTYEQYF.